The T cell receptor (beta chain) described here comes from a study of OX40 agonist ivuxolimab in advanced cancers. A note on the overall study: Ivuxolimab was an agonistic, fully human IgG2 monoclonal antibody directed against OX40 (CD134), a costimulatory receptor. Partial responses were achieved by three dose-escalation patients, of whom one had hepatocellular carcinoma and two had cutaneous melanoma. Patients were allowed to have had prior anti-PD-1, anti-PD-L1 or anti-CTLA-4 therapy, and approximately 39% of the dose-escalation patients had been treated with checkpoint inhibitors. In the dose-escalation cohort, 82.7% of patients were male, and the mean age was 60 years with a range of about 20 to 90. The point of sequencing TCRbeta in the periphery was to test whether ivuxolimab changed TCR sequence diversity and drove clonal T-cell expansion. Intravenous ivuxolimab was administered to patients every 2 weeks at six dose levels: 0.01, 0.1, 0.3, 1.5, 3 and 10 mg/kg. The paper reports the monotherapy dose-escalation portion (N of about 47 patients) of the phase I ivuxolimab trial. Of the approximately 50 patients in dose escalation, about 20 had hepatocellular carcinoma, about 15 had melanoma, 9 had renal cell carcinoma and 9 had head and neck cancer.

The trial excluded patients who had a history of autoimmune disease or were on systemic immunosuppression. Peripheral blood for TCR sequencing was drawn from every dose cohort at baseline, at cycle 4 day 1 and at cycle 7 day 1. The samples were taken from a phase I, first-in-human, multicenter, open-label dose-escalation trial of ivuxolimab. Adults with locally advanced or metastatic melanoma, renal cell, hepatocellular, or head and neck squamous cell carcinoma were enrolled in the trial. Before TCR sequencing, CD4+ T cells and CD8+ T cells were sorted from peripheral blood as separate populations. Details on this clone: No antigen is known for it. No base qualities exist here, and no much larger clone lies one base off it.

Genomic DNA was extracted from sorted cells for sequencing of the TCRbeta CDR3 region. The immunoSEQ Assay was used to sequence the TCRbeta CDR3 regions. TCRdb took this table from immuneACCESS and kept in-frame rearrangements with V and J called. Such tables lack part of the clones; where checked against another copy, unresolved V genes explain under half of the gap, and the rest is unexplained. The sample table contains 20,000 to 25,000 clones; only one count was recorded for 85% to 90% of them. Around 38% of the sample rests with the top ten. The investigation overall reported the following: After ivuxolimab, more expanded clones were found on average in CD8+ T cells than in CD4+ T cells. Clonal expansion of both CD4+ and CD8+ blood T cells was observed from baseline to week 6 at doses 0.1 to 3.0 mg/kg. In partial responders in the 0.1-3.0 mg/kg groups, normalized peripheral clonal expansion was found to be among the lowest, especially among CD8+ T cells. Low levels of normalized T-cell clonal expansion were also seen in some patients who did not respond. Which antigens the clonally expanded peripheral T cells were specific for was not determined.

V loses 6 bases of germline sequence and J loses 3 bases, and the interval between the two ends is 14 bases. CDR1 and CDR2, looked up from the germline V gene (reference sequence), are SEHNR and FQNEAQ. Reading from cysteine to phenylalanine, the CDR3 counts 14 amino acids. Only the CDR3 portion is preserved as DNA: 42 bases, with reading frame beginning at the first base. This TCR was sampled from an adult with an advanced solid tumor such as melanoma, head and neck, liver or kidney cancer. The starting material was CD4+ or CD8+ T cells sorted from blood, obtained in a trial of the OX40 agonist ivuxolimab. This sequence uses TRBV7-9 and TRBJ1-1; 5 matching bases give a weak D call of TRBD1. The nucleotide sequence is given as TGTGCCAGCAGGTTAATCAGGGTTGACACTGAAGCTTTCTTT. This yields the protein CASRLIRVDTEAFF.